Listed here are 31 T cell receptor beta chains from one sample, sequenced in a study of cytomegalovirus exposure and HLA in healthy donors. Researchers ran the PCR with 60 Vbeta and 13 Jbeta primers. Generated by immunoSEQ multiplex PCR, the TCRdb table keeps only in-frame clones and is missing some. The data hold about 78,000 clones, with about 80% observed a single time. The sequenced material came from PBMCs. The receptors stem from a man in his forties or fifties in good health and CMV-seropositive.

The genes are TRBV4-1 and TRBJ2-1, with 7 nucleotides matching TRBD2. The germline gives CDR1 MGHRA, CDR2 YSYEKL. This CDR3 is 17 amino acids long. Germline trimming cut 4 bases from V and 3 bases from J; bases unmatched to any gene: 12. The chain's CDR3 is CASSPISREAIYNEQFF. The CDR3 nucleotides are TGCGCCAGCAGCCCCATTTCCCGGGAGGCCATCTACAATGAGCAGTTCTTC.

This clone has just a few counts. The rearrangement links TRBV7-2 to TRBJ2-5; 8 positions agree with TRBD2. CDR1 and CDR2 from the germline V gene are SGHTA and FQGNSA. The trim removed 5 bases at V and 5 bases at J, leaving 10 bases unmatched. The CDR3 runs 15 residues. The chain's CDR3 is CASSRGGSIGETQYF. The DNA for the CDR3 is TGTGCCAGCAGCCGGGGGGGATCGATTGGGGAGACCCAGTACTTC. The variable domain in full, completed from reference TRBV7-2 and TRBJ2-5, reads GAGVSQSPSNKVTEKGKDVELRCDPISGHTALYWYRQSLGQGLEFLIYFQGNSAPDKSGLPSDRFSAERTGGSVSTLTIQRTQQEDSAVYLCASSRGGSIGETQYFGPGTRLLVL.

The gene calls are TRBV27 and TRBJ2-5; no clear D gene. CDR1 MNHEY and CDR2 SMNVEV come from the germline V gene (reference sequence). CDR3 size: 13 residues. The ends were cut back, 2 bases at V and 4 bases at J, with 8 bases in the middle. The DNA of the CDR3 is TGTGCCAGCAGTTTACGAGATCGAGAGACCCAGTACTTC. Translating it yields CASSLRDRETQYF.

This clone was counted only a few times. The CDR3 DNA follows: TGTGCCAGCGACCGACAGGGACTGACTGAAGCTTTCTTT. It codes for CASDRQGLTEAFF. This chain joins TRBV2 and TRBJ1-1; 7 bases line up with TRBD1. CDR3 length equals 13 residues. Per germline, CDR1 SNHLY and CDR2 FYNNEI. With 8 bases clipped from V and 5 bases from J, the junction kept 8 bases outside the gene matches.

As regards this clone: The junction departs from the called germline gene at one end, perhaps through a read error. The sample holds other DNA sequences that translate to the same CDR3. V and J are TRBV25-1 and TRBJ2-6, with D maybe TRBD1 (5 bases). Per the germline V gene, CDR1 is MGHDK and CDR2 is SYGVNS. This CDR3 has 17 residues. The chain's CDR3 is CASATVLKPSGANVLTF. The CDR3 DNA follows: TGTGCCAGCGCTACCGTCCTTAAACCCTCTGGGGCCAACGTCCTGACCTTC.

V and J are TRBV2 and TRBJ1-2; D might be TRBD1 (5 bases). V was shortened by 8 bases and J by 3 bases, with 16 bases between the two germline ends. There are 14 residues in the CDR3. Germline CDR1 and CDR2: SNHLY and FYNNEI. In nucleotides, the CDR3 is TGTGCCAGCGGCCAGGCGGGGGACTACTATGGCTACACCTTC. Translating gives CASGQAGDYYGYTF.

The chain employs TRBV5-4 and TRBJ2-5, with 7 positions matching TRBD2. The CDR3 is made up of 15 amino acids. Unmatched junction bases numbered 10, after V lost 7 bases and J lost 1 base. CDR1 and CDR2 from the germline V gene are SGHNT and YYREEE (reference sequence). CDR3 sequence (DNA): TGTGCCAGCCGGGAAAATCTAGCGGTCCAAGAGACCCAGTACTTC. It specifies CASRENLAVQETQYF.

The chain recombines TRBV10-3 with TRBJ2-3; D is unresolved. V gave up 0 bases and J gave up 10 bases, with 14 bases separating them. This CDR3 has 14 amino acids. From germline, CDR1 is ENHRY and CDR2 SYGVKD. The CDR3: CAISESTADVPQYF. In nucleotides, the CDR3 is TGTGCCATCAGTGAGTCTACCGCAGATGTCCCGCAGTATTTT.

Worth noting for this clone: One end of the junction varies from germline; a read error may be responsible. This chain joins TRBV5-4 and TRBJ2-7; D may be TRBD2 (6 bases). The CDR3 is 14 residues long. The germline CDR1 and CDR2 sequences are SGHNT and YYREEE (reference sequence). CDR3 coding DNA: TGTGTCAGCAGCTTGGCCCCCGCTAGCGCCGAGCAGTACTTC. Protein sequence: CVSSLAPASAEQYF.

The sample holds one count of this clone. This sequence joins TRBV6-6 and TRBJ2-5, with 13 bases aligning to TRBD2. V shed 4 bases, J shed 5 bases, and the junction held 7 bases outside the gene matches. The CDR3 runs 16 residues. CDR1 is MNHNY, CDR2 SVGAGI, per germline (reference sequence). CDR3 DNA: TGTGCCAGCAGTTCATTTGGACTAGCGGGAGTGGAGACCCAGTACTTC. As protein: CASSSFGLAGVETQYF.

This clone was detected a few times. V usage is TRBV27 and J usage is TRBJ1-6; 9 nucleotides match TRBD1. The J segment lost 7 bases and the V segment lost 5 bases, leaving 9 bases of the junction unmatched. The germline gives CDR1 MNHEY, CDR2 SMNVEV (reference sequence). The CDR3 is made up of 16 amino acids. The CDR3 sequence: CASSPGTGLSNSPLHF. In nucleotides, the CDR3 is TGTGCCAGCAGTCCCGGGACAGGGCTTTCCAATTCACCCCTCCACTTT.

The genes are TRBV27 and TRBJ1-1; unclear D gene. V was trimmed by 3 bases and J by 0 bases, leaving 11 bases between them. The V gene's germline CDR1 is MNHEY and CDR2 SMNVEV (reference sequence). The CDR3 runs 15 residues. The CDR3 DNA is TGTGCCAGCAGTTTCTTGCTAGAAATGAACACTGAAGCTTTCTTT. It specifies CASSFLLEMNTEAFF.

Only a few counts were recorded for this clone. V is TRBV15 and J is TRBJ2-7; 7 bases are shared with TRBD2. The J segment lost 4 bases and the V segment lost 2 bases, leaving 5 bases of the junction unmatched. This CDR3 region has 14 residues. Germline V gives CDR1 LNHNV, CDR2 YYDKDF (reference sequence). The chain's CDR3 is CATSRQRGGYEQYF. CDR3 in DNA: TGTGCCACCAGCAGACAGCGCGGGGGTTACGAGCAGTACTTC. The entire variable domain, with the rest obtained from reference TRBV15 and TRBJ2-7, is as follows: DAMVIQNPRYQVTQFGKPVTLSCSQTLNHNVMYWYQQKSSQAPKLLFHYYDKDFNNEADTPDNFQSRRPNTSFCFLDIRSPGLGDTAMYLCATSRQRGGYEQYFGPGTRLTVT.

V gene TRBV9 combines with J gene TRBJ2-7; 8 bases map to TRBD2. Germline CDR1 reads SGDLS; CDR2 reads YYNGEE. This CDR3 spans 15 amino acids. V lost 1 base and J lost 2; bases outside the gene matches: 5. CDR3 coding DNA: TGTGCCAGCAGCGTATTCCCGGGAGGGCCCTACGAGCAGTACTTC. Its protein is CASSVFPGGPYEQYF.

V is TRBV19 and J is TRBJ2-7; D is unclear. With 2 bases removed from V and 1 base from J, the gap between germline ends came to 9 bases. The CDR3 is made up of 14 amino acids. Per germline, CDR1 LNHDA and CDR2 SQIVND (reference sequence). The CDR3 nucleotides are TGTGCCAGTAGTATATCGGTTCGGTCCTACGAGCAGTACTTC. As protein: CASSISVRSYEQYF.

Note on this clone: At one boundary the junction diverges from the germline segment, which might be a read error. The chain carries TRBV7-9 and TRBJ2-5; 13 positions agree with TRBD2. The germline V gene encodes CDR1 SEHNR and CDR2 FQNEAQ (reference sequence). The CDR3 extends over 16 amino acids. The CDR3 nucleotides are TGTTCCAGCAGCTCAACTAGCGGGAGGGCCCTGGAGACCCAGTACTTC. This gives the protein CSSSSTSGRALETQYF. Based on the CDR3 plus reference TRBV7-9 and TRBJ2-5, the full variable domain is DTGVSQNPRHKITKRGQNVTFRCDPISEHNRLYWYRQTLGQGPEFLTYFQNEAQLEKSRLLSDRFSAERPKGSFSTLEIQRTEQGDSAMYLCSSSSTSGRALETQYFGPGTRLLVL.

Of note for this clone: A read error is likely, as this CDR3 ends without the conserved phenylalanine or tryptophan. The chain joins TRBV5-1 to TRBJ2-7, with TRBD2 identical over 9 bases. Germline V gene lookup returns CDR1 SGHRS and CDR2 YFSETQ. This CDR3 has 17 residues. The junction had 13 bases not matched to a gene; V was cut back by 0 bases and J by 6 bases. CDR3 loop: CASSLAPGSGRMIEQYS. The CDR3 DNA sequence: TGCGCCAGCAGCTTGGCACCCGGTAGCGGGAGAATGATCGAGCAGTACTCC.

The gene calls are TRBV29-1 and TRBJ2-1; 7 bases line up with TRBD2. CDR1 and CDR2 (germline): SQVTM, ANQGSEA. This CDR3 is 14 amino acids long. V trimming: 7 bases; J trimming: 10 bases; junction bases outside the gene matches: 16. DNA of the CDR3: TGCAGCGCCGACAGTCTAGCGGACCCCACCGAGCAGTTCTTC. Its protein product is CSADSLADPTEQFF.

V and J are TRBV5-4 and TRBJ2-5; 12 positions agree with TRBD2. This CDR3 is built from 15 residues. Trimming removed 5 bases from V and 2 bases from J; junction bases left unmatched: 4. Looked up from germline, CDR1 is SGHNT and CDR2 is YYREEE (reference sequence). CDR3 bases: TGTGCCAGCAGGCGGACTAGCGGGACTCAAGAGACCCAGTACTTC. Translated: CASRRTSGTQETQYF.

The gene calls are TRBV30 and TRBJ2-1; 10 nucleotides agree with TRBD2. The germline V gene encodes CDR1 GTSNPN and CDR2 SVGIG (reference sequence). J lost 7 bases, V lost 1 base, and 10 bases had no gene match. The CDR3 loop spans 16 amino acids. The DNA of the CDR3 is TGTGCCTGGAGTGCGACAGCGGGAGGGTTTTGGAATGAGCAGTTCTTC. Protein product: CAWSATAGGFWNEQFF.

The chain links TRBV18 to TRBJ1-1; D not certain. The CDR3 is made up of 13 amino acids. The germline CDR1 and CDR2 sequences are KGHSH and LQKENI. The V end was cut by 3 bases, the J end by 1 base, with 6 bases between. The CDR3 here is CASSPQKNTEAFF. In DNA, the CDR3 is TGTGCCAGCTCACCGCAGAAGAACACTGAAGCTTTCTTT. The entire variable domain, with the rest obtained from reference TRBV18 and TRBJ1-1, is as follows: NAGVMQNPRHLVRRRGQEARLRCSPMKGHSHVYWYRQLPEEGLKFMVYLQKENIIDESGMPKERFSAEFPKEGPSILRIQQVVRGDSAAYFCASSPQKNTEAFFGQGTRLTVV.

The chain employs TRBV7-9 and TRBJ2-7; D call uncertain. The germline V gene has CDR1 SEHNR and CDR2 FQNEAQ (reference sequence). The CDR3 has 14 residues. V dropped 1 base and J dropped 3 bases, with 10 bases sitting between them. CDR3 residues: CASSLEPASYEQYF. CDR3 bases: TGTGCCAGCAGCTTAGAGCCCGCTAGCTACGAGCAGTACTTC. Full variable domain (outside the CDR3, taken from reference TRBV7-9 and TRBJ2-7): DTGVSQNPRHKITKRGQNVTFRCDPISEHNRLYWYRQTLGQGPEFLTYFQNEAQLEKSRLLSDRFSAERPKGSFSTLEIQRTEQGDSAMYLCASSLEPASYEQYFGPGTRLTVT.

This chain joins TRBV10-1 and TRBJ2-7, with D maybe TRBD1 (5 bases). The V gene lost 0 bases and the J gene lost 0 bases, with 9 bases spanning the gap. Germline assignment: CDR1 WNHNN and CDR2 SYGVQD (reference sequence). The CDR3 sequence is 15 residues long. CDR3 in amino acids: CASSESPGPSYEQYF. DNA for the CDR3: TGCGCCAGCAGTGAGTCGCCAGGGCCCTCCTACGAGCAGTACTTC.

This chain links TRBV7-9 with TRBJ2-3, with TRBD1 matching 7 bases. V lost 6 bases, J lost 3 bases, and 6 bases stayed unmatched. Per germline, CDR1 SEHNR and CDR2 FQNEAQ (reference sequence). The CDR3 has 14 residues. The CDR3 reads CASSLTGWTDTQYF. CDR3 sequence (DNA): TGTGCCAGCAGTCTGACAGGGTGGACAGATACGCAGTATTTT.

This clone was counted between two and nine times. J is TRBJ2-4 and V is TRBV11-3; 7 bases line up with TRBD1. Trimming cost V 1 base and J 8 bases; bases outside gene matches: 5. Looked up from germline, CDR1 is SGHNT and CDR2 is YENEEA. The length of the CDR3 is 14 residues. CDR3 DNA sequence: TGTGCCAGCAGCTTAGGGCAGGGGGTGGACATTCAGTACTTC. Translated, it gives CASSLGQGVDIQYF.

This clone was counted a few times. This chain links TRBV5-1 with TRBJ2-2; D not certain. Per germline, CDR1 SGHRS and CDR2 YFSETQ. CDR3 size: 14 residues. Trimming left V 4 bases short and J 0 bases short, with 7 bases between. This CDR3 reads CASSPTTNTGELFF. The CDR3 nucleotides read TGCGCCAGCAGCCCCACTACGAACACCGGGGAGCTGTTTTTT.

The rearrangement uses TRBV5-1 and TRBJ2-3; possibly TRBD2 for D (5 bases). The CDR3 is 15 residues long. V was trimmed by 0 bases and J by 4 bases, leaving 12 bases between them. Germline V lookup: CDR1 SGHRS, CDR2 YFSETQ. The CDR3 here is CASSLDGRVPDTQYF. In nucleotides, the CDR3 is TGCGCCAGCAGCTTGGACGGGCGGGTCCCAGATACGCAGTATTTT.

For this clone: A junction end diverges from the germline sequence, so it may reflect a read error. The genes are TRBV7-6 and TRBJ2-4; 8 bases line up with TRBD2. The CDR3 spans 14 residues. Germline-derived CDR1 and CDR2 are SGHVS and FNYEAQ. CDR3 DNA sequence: TGTGCCAGCAGCCTCCCCGGGGGGGAGAACAGTCAGTACTTC. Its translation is CASSLPGGENSQYF.

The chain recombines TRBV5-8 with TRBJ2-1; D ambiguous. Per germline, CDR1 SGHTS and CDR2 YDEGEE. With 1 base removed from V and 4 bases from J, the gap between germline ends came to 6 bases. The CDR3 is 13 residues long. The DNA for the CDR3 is TGTGCCAGCAGCTTGCCGGAGTACAATGAGCAGTTCTTC. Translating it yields CASSLPEYNEQFF.

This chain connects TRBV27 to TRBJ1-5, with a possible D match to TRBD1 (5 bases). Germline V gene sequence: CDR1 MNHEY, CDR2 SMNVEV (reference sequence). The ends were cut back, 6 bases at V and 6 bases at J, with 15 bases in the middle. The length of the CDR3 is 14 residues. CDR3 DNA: TGTGCCAGCAGGCGGGGCGAGGATGGTCAGCCCCAGCATTTT. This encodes CASRRGEDGQPQHF.

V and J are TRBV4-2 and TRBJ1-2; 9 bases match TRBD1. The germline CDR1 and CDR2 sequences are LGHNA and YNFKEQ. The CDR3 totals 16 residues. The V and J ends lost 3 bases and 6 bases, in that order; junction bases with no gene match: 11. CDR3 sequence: CASSHVSRQGDDGYTF. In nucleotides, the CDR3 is TGTGCCAGCAGCCATGTCAGCAGACAGGGGGACGATGGCTACACCTTC.